This T cell receptor beta chain was recorded in a study of cytomegalovirus exposure and HLA in healthy donors. Both 60 Vbeta primers and 13 Jbeta primers went into the PCR. TCRdb's copy holds only in-frame clones and misses some; the assay was immunoSEQ multiplex PCR. The sample lists some 150,000 clones; approximately 79% were seen once. V lost 3 bases and J lost 5; bases outside the gene matches: 7. CDR3 length: 15 residues. Germline CDR1 is SGHNT and CDR2 is YYREEE (reference sequence). Each of the donors was a healthy bone marrow donor. The source material was PBMCs. The TCR was taken from a man between 60 and 70 years old in good health and CMV-seronegative. The rearrangement uses TRBV5-4 and TRBJ2-5; 10 nucleotides agree with TRBD1. CDR3 protein: CASSWWTGGWETQYF. The CDR3 nucleotides read TGTGCCAGCAGCTGGTGGACAGGGGGTTGGGAGACCCAGTACTTC.